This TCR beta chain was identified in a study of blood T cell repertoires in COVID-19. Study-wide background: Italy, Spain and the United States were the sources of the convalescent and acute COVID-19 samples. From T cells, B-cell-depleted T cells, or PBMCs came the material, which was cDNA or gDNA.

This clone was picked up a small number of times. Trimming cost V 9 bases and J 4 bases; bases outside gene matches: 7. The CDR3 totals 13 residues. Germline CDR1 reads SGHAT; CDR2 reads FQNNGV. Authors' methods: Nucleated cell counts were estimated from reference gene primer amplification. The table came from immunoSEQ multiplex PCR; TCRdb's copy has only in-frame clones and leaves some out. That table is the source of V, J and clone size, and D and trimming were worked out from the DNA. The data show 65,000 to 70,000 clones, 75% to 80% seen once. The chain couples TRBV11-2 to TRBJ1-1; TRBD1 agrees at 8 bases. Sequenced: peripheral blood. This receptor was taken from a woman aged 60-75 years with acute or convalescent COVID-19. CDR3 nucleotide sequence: TGTGCCAGTTATTTTACAGGGGGCACTGAAGCTTTCTTT. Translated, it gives CASYFTGGTEAFF.